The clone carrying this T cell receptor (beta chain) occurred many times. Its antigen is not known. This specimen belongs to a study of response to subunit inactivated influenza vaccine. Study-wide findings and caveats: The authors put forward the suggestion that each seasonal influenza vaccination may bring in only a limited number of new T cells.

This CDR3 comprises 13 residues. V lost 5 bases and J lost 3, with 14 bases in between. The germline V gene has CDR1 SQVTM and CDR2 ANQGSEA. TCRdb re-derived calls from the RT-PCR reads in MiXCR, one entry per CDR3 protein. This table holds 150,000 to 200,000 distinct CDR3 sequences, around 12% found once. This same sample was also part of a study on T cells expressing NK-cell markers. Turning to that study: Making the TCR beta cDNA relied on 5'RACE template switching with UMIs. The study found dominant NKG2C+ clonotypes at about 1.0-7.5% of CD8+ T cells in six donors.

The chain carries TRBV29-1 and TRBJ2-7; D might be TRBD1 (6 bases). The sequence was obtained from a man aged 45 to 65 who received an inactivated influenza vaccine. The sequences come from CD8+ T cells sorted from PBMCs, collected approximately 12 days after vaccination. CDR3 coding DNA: TGCAGCGTTTTGACAGGAACAAACTACGAGCAGTACTTC. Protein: CSVLTGTNYEQYF.